This is a list of T cell receptor beta chains from one sample in a study of blood T cell repertoires in COVID-19. Sequenced by immunoSEQ multiplex PCR; TCRdb stores in-frame clones only, minus some. The table lists roughly 200,000 clones, about 78% of them singletons, with 4.5% to 7% in the top ten. Sequences were obtained from peripheral blood. The receptor set was obtained from a woman in her 70s with acute or convalescent COVID-19. CDR3s include the opening cysteine and the closing phenylalanine or tryptophan. Fields, in order: clone size, J gene, CDR3 length, D gene, V gene, CDR3 DNA, CDR3 protein. A D gene is named only where the DNA matches it firmly. Clone size is given for some rows only: seen once, a few or many times, or a class if the clone is expanded.

NA | TRBJ2-2 | 13 | TRBD1 | TRBV7-9 | TGTGCCAGCAGCCCGACAGGGCCCGGGGAGCTGTTTTTT | CASSPTGPGELFF
NA | TRBJ2-5 | 15 | NA | TRBV5-4 | TGTGCCAGCAGCTTGGGAGGAGAGACGGGAGAGACCCAGTACTTC | CASSLGGETGETQYF
NA | TRBJ2-7 | 14 | TRBD2 | TRBV14 | TGTGCCAGCAGCCAGCAACTAGCGGGAGTCGAGCAGTACTTC | CASSQQLAGVEQYF
NA | TRBJ1-3 | 14 | NA | TRBV7-2 | TGTGCCAGCAGCTTTGGGCCAGCTGGAAACACCATATATTTT | CASSFGPAGNTIYF
NA | TRBJ1-1 | 15 | NA | TRBV29-1 | TGCAGCGTTGAAGATATTTCCCCCGGGAACACTGAAGCTTTCTTT | CSVEDISPGNTEAFF
NA | TRBJ1-1 | 10 | NA | TRBV20-1 | TGCAGTGCGACAGGAGGCAGAGCTTTCTTT | CSATGGRAFF
NA | TRBJ2-1 | 13 | TRBD1 | TRBV29-1 | TGCAGCGTTGAACGAGACAGGGACAATGAGCAGTTCTTC | CSVERDRDNEQFF
NA | TRBJ1-5 | 15 | NA | TRBV5-1 | TGCGCCAGCAGCTTGGAAAGCGGGGGCAATCAGCCCCAGCATTTT | CASSLESGGNQPQHF
NA | TRBJ2-7 | 13 | TRBD2 | TRBV6-5 | TGTGCCAGCAGGGCTAGCGGAGTATACGAGCAGTACTTC | CASRASGVYEQYF
few | TRBJ1-5 | 14 | TRBD1 | TRBV6-1 | TGTGCCAGCAGTGAAGGGACAGGGGTCCAGCCCCAGCATTTT | CASSEGTGVQPQHF
NA | TRBJ2-7 | 13 | NA | TRBV7-7 | TGTGCTAGCAGCGAAGGGGCTTTAAACGAGCAGTACTTC | CASSEGALNEQYF
NA | TRBJ1-1 | 15 | TRBD1 | TRBV10-3 | TGTGCCATCAGTGCTGGGACAGGCATGAACACTGAAGCTTTCTTT | CAISAGTGMNTEAFF
NA | TRBJ2-1 | 16 | TRBD2 | TRBV5-1 | TGCGCCAGCAGCTCGTATGGGCGGGGGACCTACAATGAGCAGTTCTTC | CASSSYGRGTYNEQFF
NA | TRBJ2-1 | 17 | TRBD2 | TRBV5-1 | TGCGCCAGCAGCTTGGGATGGGCTAGCGGATTCTACAATGAGCAGTTCTTC | CASSLGWASGFYNEQFF
NA | TRBJ2-5 | 15 | NA | TRBV7-3 | TGTGCCAGCAGCTTGATCCCAGGGCGACAAGAGACCCAGTACTTC | CASSLIPGRQETQYF
once | TRBJ2-7 | 17 | TRBD1 | TRBV5-1 | TGCGCCAGCAGCTCGGACCCTAGGACAGGGTTTACCTACGAGCAGTACTTC | CASSSDPRTGFTYEQYF
NA | TRBJ2-1 | 13 | NA | TRBV2 | TGTGCCAGCAGCAGCGGACTAAACAATGAGCAGTTCTTC | CASSSGLNNEQFF
NA | TRBJ2-5 | 14 | NA | TRBV2 | TGTGCCAGCAGTGTCGTCCCCAGACAAGAGACCCAGTACTTC | CASSVVPRQETQYF
NA | TRBJ2-7 | 16 | NA | TRBV19 | TGTGCCAGTAGTATAGGGGCGCCTCCGTCTATCTACGAGCAGTACTTC | CASSIGAPPSIYEQYF
NA | TRBJ1-1 | 13 | NA | TRBV2 | TGTGCCAGCAGGGTGGAAGGAGCCGCTGAAGCTTTCTTT | CASRVEGAAEAFF
NA | TRBJ1-2 | 15 | NA | TRBV10-3 | TGTGCCATCAGTGTGCGGGACGGTTCCTTCTATGGCTACACCTTC | CAISVRDGSFYGYTF
NA | TRBJ1-4 | 15 | NA | TRBV19 | TGTGCCAGTAGTATCCTGTTTACAACTAATGAAAAACTGTTTTTT | CASSILFTTNEKLFF
NA | TRBJ2-2 | 15 | TRBD2 | TRBV6-5 | TGTGCCAGCAGGTGGACTAGCGGGAACACCGGGGAGCTGTTTTTT | CASRWTSGNTGELFF
NA | TRBJ2-3 | 16 | NA | TRBV10-3 | TGTGCCATCAGTGCGGTCGGAGGGCTTAGCACAGATACGCAGTATTTT | CAISAVGGLSTDTQYF
NA | TRBJ2-7 | 14 | TRBD2 | TRBV28 | TGTGCCAGCAGTGACTACCAGACTAGCTTGGAGCAGTACTTC | CASSDYQTSLEQYF
few | TRBJ2-7 | 14 | TRBD2 | TRBV11-2 | TGTGCCAGCAGCGATAGCGGGGTCCAAAGCGAGCAGTACTTC | CASSDSGVQSEQYF
NA | TRBJ1-1 | 15 | TRBD1 | TRBV18 | TGTGCCAGCTCCCCAGACAGGGGTTTTAACACTGAAGCTTTCTTT | CASSPDRGFNTEAFF
NA | TRBJ2-1 | 15 | TRBD2 | TRBV24-1 | TGTGCCACCAGTGATCCCCGACTAGCTAGTAGTGAGCAGTTCTTC | CATSDPRLASSEQFF
NA | TRBJ2-7 | 14 | TRBD2 | TRBV28 | TGTGCCAGCAGTTTCCTAGCGGGAGCGGGAGAGCAGTACTTC | CASSFLAGAGEQYF
NA | TRBJ2-5 | 14 | TRBD2 | TRBV19 | TGTGCCAGTACCAGCGGGAGATTGGGGGAGACCCAGTACTTC | CASTSGRLGETQYF
once | TRBJ1-2 | 12 | NA | TRBV28 | TGTGCCACAGCACAGGTTAACTATGGCTACACCTTC | CATAQVNYGYTF